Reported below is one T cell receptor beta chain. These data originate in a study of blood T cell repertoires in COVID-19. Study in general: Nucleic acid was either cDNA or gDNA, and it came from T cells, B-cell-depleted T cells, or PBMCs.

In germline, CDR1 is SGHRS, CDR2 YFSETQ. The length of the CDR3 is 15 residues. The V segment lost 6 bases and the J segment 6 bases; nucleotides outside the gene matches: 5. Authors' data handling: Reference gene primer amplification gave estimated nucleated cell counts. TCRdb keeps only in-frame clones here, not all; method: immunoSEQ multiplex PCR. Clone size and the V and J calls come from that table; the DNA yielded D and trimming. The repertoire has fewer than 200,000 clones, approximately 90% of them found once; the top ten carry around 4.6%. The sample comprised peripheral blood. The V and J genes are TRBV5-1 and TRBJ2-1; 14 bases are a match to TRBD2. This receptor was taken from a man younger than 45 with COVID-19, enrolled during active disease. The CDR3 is CASTSGTSGSNEQFF. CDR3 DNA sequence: TGCGCCAGCACCTCCGGGACTAGCGGGAGCAATGAGCAGTTCTTC.